This T cell receptor (beta chain) was identified in a study of CD8+ T cells in alopecia areata. General study points: Researchers report lesional scalp, most notably alopecia totalis/universalis, outstripped normal scalp in clonality.

Lesional scalp punch biopsies and peripheral blood were collected from alopecia areata patients. Extraction of RNA preceded its reverse transcription into cDNA, which served as the sequencing template. The assay was immunoSEQ multiplex PCR, and TCRdb's table has in-frame clones only and misses some. The profile covers 80,000 to 100,000 clones, with approximately 42% appearing a single time and 1% to 1.5% taken by the ten largest. Comments on this clone: Its antigen is unidentified.

This TCR was sampled from a human donor with alopecia areata. The sample taken for sequencing was CD4+ T cells sorted from blood.

CDR3 amino acids: CASSTSYEQYF. The CDR3 region has the DNA TGCGCCAGCAGCACTTCCTACGAGCAGTACTTC. The genes are TRBV5-1 and TRBJ2-7; no definite D call. The CDR3 loop spans 11 amino acids. Germline lookup yields CDR1 SGHRS and CDR2 YFSETQ. The V end lost 4 bases, the J end lost 1 base, and 3 bases lay between the germline ends.